This TCR beta chain appears in the sequencing data of a study of read filtering for tumor transcriptome and immune sequencing. Overall study context: Patients were 17 male and around 15 female, mean age 65.9 years, range 47 to 80. The study's findings and limits: In IR-seq, single-read clonotypes were 75% to 90% of clonotypes but roughly 3.5% of reads.

Trimming took off 5 bases at V and 0 bases at J, with 9 bases between the two ends. CDR1 SGHRS and CDR2 YFSETQ come from the germline V gene. CDR3 size: 14 residues. The library was built from around 380 ng RNA with molecular barcoded adaptors for alpha/delta and beta/gamma chains. TCRdb itself ran the reads through MiXCR, one entry per CDR3 protein. The data contain approximately 14,000 distinct CDR3 sequences, over 20% of them singletons. This clonotype has just a few counts. What it binds is unknown. Every patient had bone marrow sampled while the disease was active. Input material: a population of CD138-negative cells sorted from bone marrow. The V gene is TRBV5-1, the J gene TRBJ2-1; no reliable D call. The source is a donor at least 40 years old with multiple myeloma. The CDR3 loop reads CASSLVNSYNEQFF. The CDR3 nucleotides read TGCGCCAGCAGTCTAGTCAACTCCTACAATGAGCAGTTCTTC.